One sample yielded the 32 T cell receptor beta chains listed below, sequenced in a study of blood T cell repertoires in COVID-19. TCRdb keeps only in-frame clones here, not all; method: immunoSEQ multiplex PCR. The sample carries some 51,000 clones, about 86% recorded once. The sample consisted of peripheral blood. These receptors all come from a man between 60 and 70 years old with acute or convalescent COVID-19.

V and J are TRBV19 and TRBJ2-3; the D gene is possibly TRBD1 (6 bases). The CDR3 contains 16 residues. Trimming took 1 base from V and 0 from J, leaving 11 bases between them. CDR1 is LNHDA, CDR2 SQIVND, per germline (reference sequence). In DNA, the CDR3 is TGTGCCAGTAGTATAGTGGGACATTTTAGCACAGATACGCAGTATTTT. The encoded protein is CASSIVGHFSTDTQYF. The variable domain in full, with the rest retrieved from reference TRBV19 and TRBJ2-3, is DGGITQSPKYLFRKEGQNVTLSCEQNLNHDAMYWYRQDPGQGLRLIYYSQIVNDFQKGDIAEGYSVSREKKESFPLTVTSAQKNPTAFYLCASSIVGHFSTDTQYFGPGTRLTVL.

This clone has a handful of counts. One end of the junction varies from germline; a read error may be responsible. In DNA form, the CDR3 reads TGTGCCAGCCGCCAATCGGGAGGGCAGTTCTTC. Amino acids: CASRQSGGQFF. The V gene is TRBV3-1 (or the pseudogene TRBV3-2), the J gene TRBJ2-1, with 7 bases identical to TRBD2. The CDR3 spans 11 residues. The germline gives CDR1 LGHDT, CDR2 YNNKEL (reference sequence).

This clone was detected only a few times. J is TRBJ1-1 and V is TRBV6-2 or TRBV6-3; the match to TRBD1 covers 8 bases. The CDR3 has 18 amino acids. Germline CDR1 reads MNHEY; CDR2 reads SVGEGT. V lost 2 bases, J lost 1 base, and 12 bases stayed unmatched. The CDR3: CASSYPGQGRQWNTEAFF. CDR3 sequence (DNA): TGTGCCAGCAGTTACCCCGGACAGGGCAGACAGTGGAACACTGAAGCTTTCTTT.

This sequence joins TRBV4-3 and TRBJ1-1; D is ambiguous. The CDR3 is 16 amino acids. The germline V gene encodes CDR1 LGHNA and CDR2 YSLEER. The V end was cut by 0 bases, the J end by 4 bases, with 15 bases between. The CDR3 here is CASSQDEGSPGTEAFF. CDR3 nucleotide sequence: TGCGCCAGCAGCCAAGACGAAGGGAGCCCGGGCACTGAAGCTTTCTTT.

CDR3 residues: CASSLAGGPLAKNIQYF. The CDR3 DNA follows: TGTGCCAGCAGTCTAGCGGGGGGGCCTCTAGCCAAAAACATTCAGTACTTC. The V call is TRBV3-1 (or the pseudogene TRBV3-2), the J call TRBJ2-4; 12 nucleotides agree with TRBD2. V dropped 6 bases and J dropped 0; count of bases not matched to a gene: 6. CDR1 and CDR2 (germline): LGHDT, YNNKEL (reference sequence). The CDR3 spans 17 residues.

The J gene is TRBJ1-2, the V gene TRBV28; possibly TRBD1 for D (6 bases). Between the trimmed V and J ends, which lost 10 bases and 2 bases, there was a span of 14 bases. Per the germline V gene, CDR1 is MDHEN and CDR2 is SYDVKM. The CDR3 length is 13 residues. CDR3: CAIRDTLNYGYTF. CDR3 nucleotides: TGTGCCATCCGGGACACCCTCAACTATGGCTACACCTTC.

The CDR3 loop is CASSLDAGFSGNTIYF. In DNA form, the CDR3 reads TGTGCCAGCAGCTTAGATGCGGGGTTCTCTGGAAACACCATATATTTT. This chain uses TRBV11-2 with TRBJ1-3; no definite D call. The CDR3 has 16 amino acids. V gave up 0 bases and J gave up 0 bases, with 9 bases separating them. Germline loops: CDR1 SGHAT, CDR2 FQNNGV.

DNA of the CDR3: TGTGCCAGCAGCCAAGATCACGGGTCAGGGGCCAACGTCCTGACTTTC. Translating gives CASSQDHGSGANVLTF. The chain recombines TRBV4-2 with TRBJ2-6; D not certain. Per the germline V gene, CDR1 is LGHNA and CDR2 is YNFKEQ. The CDR3 covers 16 residues. The V gene lost 0 bases and the J gene lost 4 bases, with 10 bases spanning the gap.

This rearrangement joins TRBV7-2 to TRBJ1-6; TRBD1 might be the D (6 bases). This CDR3 is 15 amino acids long. Trimming pared 5 bases from V and 4 bases from J, leaving 12 bases between. Germline CDR1 is SGHTA and CDR2 is FQGNSA. The CDR3 bases are TGTGCCAGCAGCATAGGGACACGGTATAATTCACCCCTCCACTTT. The encoded protein is CASSIGTRYNSPLHF.

The DNA of the CDR3 is TGCGCCAGCAGCTTGGACGGTGAGAAGACCCAGTACTTC. Protein sequence: CASSLDGEKTQYF. The chain has TRBV5-1 and TRBJ2-5, with D unclear. The CDR3 is 13 residues long. CDR1 SGHRS and CDR2 YFSETQ come from the germline V gene. V was clipped by 0 bases and J by 6 bases, with 9 bases between them.

V gene TRBV27 combines with J gene TRBJ2-1; D is undetermined. The germline V and J ends were trimmed by 2 bases and 3 bases, with 5 bases remaining between them. Germline V gene data show CDR1 as MNHEY and CDR2 as SMNVEV (reference sequence). CDR3 length: 13 residues. This chain's CDR3 is CASSLNIYNEQFF. Written as DNA, the CDR3 is TGTGCCAGCAGTTTAAACATCTACAATGAGCAGTTCTTC.

This sequence joins TRBV27 and TRBJ1-5, with D hard to call. The length of the CDR3 is 15 residues. Between the trimmed V and J ends, which lost 6 bases and 0 bases, there was a span of 12 bases. CDR1 is MNHEY, CDR2 SMNVEV, per germline (reference sequence). The CDR3 protein is CASREEFYSNQPQHF. The CDR3, as DNA: TGTGCCAGCAGGGAGGAATTTTATAGCAATCAGCCCCAGCATTTT.

The rearrangement uses TRBV5-4 and TRBJ2-2, with TRBD2 as a possible D gene (6 bases). The germline CDR1 and CDR2 sequences are SGHNT and YYREEE (reference sequence). The V end lost 3 bases, the J end lost 1 base, and 16 bases lay between the germline ends. The CDR3 contains 17 residues. CDR3 in amino acids: CASSSSTSLQNTGELFF. CDR3 DNA: TGTGCCAGCAGCTCATCAACTAGCCTCCAGAACACCGGGGAGCTGTTTTTT.

CDR3 nucleotide sequence: TGCAGTCCTGGGCTAGCTAACGAGCAGTACTTC. It encodes CSPGLANEQYF. This chain connects TRBV20-1 to TRBJ2-7; D might be TRBD2 (5 bases). V was cut by 8 bases and J by 5 bases, with 13 bases left in between. CDR1 is DFQATT and CDR2 is SNEGSKA in the germline V gene (reference sequence). CDR3 length: 11 amino acids.

V is TRBV3-1 (or the pseudogene TRBV3-2) and J is TRBJ2-3, with TRBD2 identical over 10 bases. This CDR3 region has 15 residues. CDR1 and CDR2 from the germline V gene are LGHDT and YNNKEL (reference sequence). Trimming at V came to 6 bases and at J to 1 base, leaving 4 bases not matched to a gene. The CDR3 nucleotides are TGTGCCAGCAGAGAAGGGACTAGCGGCACAGATACGCAGTATTTT. This sequence encodes CASREGTSGTDTQYF.

The chain employs TRBV11-2 and TRBJ2-7, with 7 positions matching TRBD2. J lost 2 bases, V lost 2 bases, and 6 bases had no gene match. The CDR3 totals 15 residues. Per germline, CDR1 SGHAT and CDR2 FQNNGV. The CDR3 loop reads CASSLQAGGTYEQYF. The CDR3 region has the DNA TGTGCCAGCAGCTTACAGGCCGGGGGGACCTACGAGCAGTACTTC. The entire variable domain, with the rest obtained from reference TRBV11-2 and TRBJ2-7, is as follows: EAGVAQSPRYKIIEKRQSVAFWCNPISGHATLYWYQQILGQGPKLLIQFQNNGVVDDSQLPKDRFSAERLKGVDSTLKIQPAKLEDSAVYLCASSLQAGGTYEQYFGPGTRLTVT.

This sequence joins TRBV3-1 (or the pseudogene TRBV3-2) and TRBJ2-6, with D tentatively TRBD2 (6 bases). Germline loops: CDR1 LGHDT, CDR2 YNNKEL (reference sequence). There are 19 residues in the CDR3. Trimming left V 0 bases short and J 0 bases short, with 15 bases between. CDR3 residues: CASSQERWDSISGANVLTF. CDR3 nucleotide sequence: TGTGCCAGCAGCCAAGAAAGGTGGGACTCAATCTCTGGGGCCAACGTCCTGACTTTC.

The V call is TRBV4-1, the J call TRBJ2-1; TRBD2 matches at 10 bases. The CDR3 length is 15 residues. CDR1 is MGHRA and CDR2 is YSYEKL in the germline V gene. Germline trimming cut 3 bases from V and 6 bases from J; bases unmatched to any gene: 5. CDR3 loop: CASSQWASGSNEQFF. CDR3 DNA sequence: TGCGCCAGCAGCCAGTGGGCTAGCGGGAGCAATGAGCAGTTCTTC.

This sequence joins TRBV5-1 and TRBJ2-6; the D gene is possibly TRBD1 (6 bases). Per germline, CDR1 SGHRS and CDR2 YFSETQ. Trimming stripped 3 bases from V and 4 bases from J, with 11 bases between. The CDR3 contains 15 residues. CDR3 coding DNA: TGCGCCAGCAGCTCCGGGACACTCGGGGCCAACGTCCTGACTTTC. This encodes CASSSGTLGANVLTF.

This clone appeared a single time. This sequence joins TRBV9 and TRBJ1-6; D uncertain. This CDR3 contains 15 residues. Per germline, CDR1 SGDLS and CDR2 YYNGEE. Trimming left V 0 bases short and J 3 bases short, with 7 bases between. The CDR3 region has the DNA TGTGCCAGCAGCGTAGAAAACAACTATAATTCACCCCTCCACTTT. Translating it yields CASSVENNYNSPLHF.

This clone was recorded a few times. V and J are TRBV4-1 and TRBJ2-2; TRBD2 aligns across 9 bases. Germline lookup yields CDR1 MGHRA and CDR2 YSYEKL. With 3 bases clipped from V and 2 bases from J, the junction kept 1 base outside the gene matches. This CDR3 has 15 amino acids. The CDR3 spells CASSQTSGNTGELFF. For the CDR3, the DNA is TGCGCCAGCAGCCAGACTAGCGGAAACACCGGGGAGCTGTTTTTT.

This clone was recorded once. This chain uses TRBV14 with TRBJ2-7, with a tentative D call TRBD1 (6 bases). The CDR3 has 15 residues. V lost 6 bases, J lost 5 bases, and 20 bases lay in between. Germline assignment: CDR1 SGHDN and CDR2 FVKESK. The CDR3 spells CASRANRAQTDEQYF. The CDR3 nucleotides are TGTGCCAGCAGAGCGAACAGGGCCCAAACGGACGAGCAGTACTTC.

V is TRBV7-8 and J is TRBJ1-1; D is possibly TRBD1 (5 bases). Per the germline V gene, CDR1 is SGHVS and CDR2 is FQNEAQ. Trimming removed 5 bases at V and 5 bases at J, with 12 bases between. This CDR3 is 13 amino acids long. CDR3: CASSPGLPTEAFF. The CDR3 bases are TGTGCCAGCAGCCCGGGACTTCCAACTGAAGCTTTCTTT.

This clone has a single count. The chain links TRBV3-1 (or the pseudogene TRBV3-2) to TRBJ1-1, with a tentative D call TRBD1 (5 bases). The CDR3 extends over 12 amino acids. The germline V gene encodes CDR1 LGHDT and CDR2 YNNKEL (reference sequence). The V end was cut by 9 bases, the J end by 3 bases, with 11 bases between. The CDR3 loop is CASLREDTEAFF. As DNA, the CDR3 is TGTGCCAGTCTCAGGGAGGACACTGAAGCTTTCTTT.

The rearrangement uses TRBV11-2 and TRBJ1-1; weak D call: TRBD1 (5 bases). V was clipped by 5 bases and J by 11 bases, with 12 bases between them. Germline CDR1 SGHAT, CDR2 FQNNGV. There are 11 residues in the CDR3. The CDR3: CASSGASRAFF. CDR3 nucleotides: TGTGCCAGCAGCGGGGCCTCTAGGGCTTTCTTT.

J is TRBJ2-1 and V is TRBV27; TRBD2 matches at 11 bases. Germline V gives CDR1 MNHEY, CDR2 SMNVEV (reference sequence). With V trimmed by 11 bases and J by 7 bases, 13 bases remained unmatched. The CDR3 sequence is 15 residues long. The DNA for the CDR3 is TGTGCCGGCACTAGTAGCGGGAGGGCCTTTAATGAGCAGTTCTTC. It yields the protein CAGTSSGRAFNEQFF.

This sequence joins TRBV7-6 and TRBJ1-4; 9 nucleotides match TRBD1. The CDR3 extends over 17 amino acids. The junction had 11 bases not matched to a gene; V was cut back by 1 base and J by 8 bases. CDR1 and CDR2 from the germline V gene are SGHVS and FNYEAQ. The chain's CDR3 is CASSLGNRDRVSEKLFF. The DNA for the CDR3 is TGTGCCAGCAGCTTAGGAAACCGGGACAGGGTTTCGGAAAAACTGTTTTTT. The whole variable domain, remainder taken from reference TRBV7-6 and TRBJ1-4, is GAGVSQSPRYKVTKRGQDVALRCDPISGHVSLYWYRQALGQGPEFLTYFNYEAQQDKSGLPNDRFSAERPEGSISTLTIQRTEQRDSAMYRCASSLGNRDRVSEKLFFGSGTQLSVL.

This clone was detected only a few times. This rearrangement joins TRBV12-3 or TRBV12-4 to TRBJ1-1, with D uncertain. CDR3 size: 13 residues. The germline V and J ends were trimmed by 1 base and 8 bases, with 11 bases remaining between them. This CDR3 is CASSLGMQMEAFF. In DNA form, the CDR3 reads TGTGCCAGCAGTTTAGGAATGCAGATGGAAGCTTTCTTT.

The chain joins TRBV4-2 to TRBJ2-4; D is perhaps TRBD1 (7 bases). Germline lookup yields CDR1 LGHNA and CDR2 YNFKEQ. V lost 0 bases, J lost 8 bases, and 20 bases lay in between. This CDR3 spans 17 amino acids. The CDR3 loop reads CASSQETGEQGWDIQYF. The DNA for the CDR3 is TGTGCCAGCAGCCAAGAAACGGGGGAACAGGGGTGGGACATTCAGTACTTC.

The V call is TRBV2, the J call TRBJ2-7, with a tentative D call TRBD1 (6 bases). The V gene's germline CDR1 is SNHLY and CDR2 FYNNEI. Trimming shortened V by 3 bases and J by 0 bases, and 12 bases separated the two germline ends. The CDR3 contains 15 residues. CDR3 in amino acids: CASSEATGSSYEQYF. As DNA, the CDR3 is TGTGCCAGCAGTGAGGCAACAGGGAGCTCCTACGAGCAGTACTTC.

The gene calls are TRBV27 and TRBJ2-1, with 10 bases that match TRBD2. Germline values: CDR1 MNHEY, CDR2 SMNVEV (reference sequence). This CDR3 contains 13 residues. Unmatched junction bases numbered 6, after V lost 9 bases and J lost 7 bases. The CDR3 protein is CASQSGGGNEQFF. CDR3 DNA sequence: TGTGCCAGTCAAAGCGGGGGGGGGAATGAGCAGTTCTTC.

The chain is built from TRBV28 and TRBJ2-6, with D possibly TRBD1 on 6 matching bases. CDR1 and CDR2 from the germline V gene are MDHEN and SYDVKM. The CDR3 is 17 residues long. The V end lost 5 bases, the J end lost 0 bases, and 14 bases lay between the germline ends. In nucleotides, the CDR3 is TGTGCCAGCAGTCTCCGAACACAGGGCTCTGGGGCCAACGTCCTGACTTTC. This gives the protein CASSLRTQGSGANVLTF. The entire variable domain, with the rest obtained from reference TRBV28 and TRBJ2-6, is as follows: DVKVTQSSRYLVKRTGEKVFLECVQDMDHENMFWYRQDPGLGLRLIYFSYDVKMKEKGDIPEGYSVSREKKERFSLILESASTNQTSMYLCASSLRTQGSGANVLTFGAGSRLTVL.